The clone carrying this TCR beta chain was counted at least ten times. No antigen is known for it. The data belong to a study of T cell responses to AZD1222 COVID-19 vaccine. Only in-frame clones appear in the TCRdb table, and some are missing; sequencing was by immunoSEQ multiplex PCR. The table lists 130,000 to 150,000 clones, around nine tenths of them singletons. Points from the study as a whole: Just a handful of AZD1222 recipients tested seropositive at baseline. The donor group comprised mostly white British people and more females; the analysis possibly underestimated clonal diversity. In all cases, repertoires were sampled only after the peak T cell response.

The specimen comprised peripheral blood, sampled on day 0 of MenACWY control vaccination. The sequence derives from an adult in good health.

The CDR3 DNA follows: TGTGCCAGCAGTTGGGCTTTCTACGAGCAGTACTTC. This sequence encodes CASSWAFYEQYF. V gene TRBV6-5 combines with J gene TRBJ2-7; D remains ambiguous. The V gene lost 4 bases and the J gene lost 3 bases, with 7 bases spanning the gap. The CDR3 contains 12 residues. CDR1 is MNHEY and CDR2 is SVGAGI in the germline V gene.